This T cell receptor (beta chain) comes out of a study of cytomegalovirus exposure and HLA in healthy donors. Study-wide results and limits: A likely sequencing artifact accounted for one observed cluster of highly shared sequence variants. TCR association rates varied by HLA locus in a later analysis, with DRB1 highest and HLA-C lowest.

Vbeta (60) and Jbeta (13) primers were used in the PCR. Here immunoSEQ multiplex PCR was the method, and the copy in TCRdb shows in-frame clones only, minus some. This sample has around 120,000 clones, with 65% to 75% found just once. Points on this clone: Antigen specificity is unknown.

The receptor's source is a woman aged 45 to 65 in good health and CMV-seropositive. The sequencing input was PBMCs.

The CDR3, as DNA: TGTGCCAGTAGACAGGGTTTGAATCAGCCCCAGCATTTT. Translating it yields CASRQGLNQPQHF. This chain links TRBV19 with TRBJ1-5; D is perhaps TRBD1 (6 bases). V was shortened by 6 bases and J by 4 bases, with 10 bases between the two germline ends. The CDR3 length is 13 residues. CDR1 and CDR2 from the germline V gene are LNHDA and SQIVND (reference sequence).